This record concerns one T cell receptor beta chain sequence. The CDR3 sequence is 16 residues long. V gave up 0 bases and J gave up 5 bases, with 14 bases separating them. In germline, CDR1 is SGHTA, CDR2 FQGTGA. The entry originates in a study of T-cell reconstitution after alpha-beta-depleted transplantation in children. Using unique molecular identifiers, the investigators prepared the TCRbeta library. MiXCR was run by TCRdb on the PCR reads, yielding one entry per CDR3 protein. This table holds about 540,000 distinct CDR3 sequences, approximately 16% found once. The specimen comprised PBMCs from the stem cell graft donor, sampled from the stem cell graft. The sequence derives from a human donor who donated a stem cell graft to a child with acute lymphoblastic leukemia. V and J are TRBV7-3 and TRBJ2-1, with D possibly being TRBD2 (6 bases). CDR3 region: CASSLTLSGTHNEQFF. Written as DNA, the CDR3 is TGTGCCAGCAGCTTAACGTTATCTGGGACTCACAATGAGCAGTTCTTC.